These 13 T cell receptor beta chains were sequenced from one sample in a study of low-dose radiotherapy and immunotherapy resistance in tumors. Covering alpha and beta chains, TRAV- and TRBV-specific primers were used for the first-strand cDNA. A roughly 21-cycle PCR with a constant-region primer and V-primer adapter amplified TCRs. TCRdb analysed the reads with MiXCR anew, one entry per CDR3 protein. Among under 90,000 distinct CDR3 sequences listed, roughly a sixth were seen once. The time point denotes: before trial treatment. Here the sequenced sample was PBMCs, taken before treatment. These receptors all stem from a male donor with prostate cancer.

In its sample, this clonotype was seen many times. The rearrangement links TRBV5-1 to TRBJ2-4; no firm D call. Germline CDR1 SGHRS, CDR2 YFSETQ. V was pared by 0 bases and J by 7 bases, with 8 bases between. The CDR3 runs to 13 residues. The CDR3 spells CASSLEDGNIQYF. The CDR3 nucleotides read TGCGCCAGCAGCTTGGAGGACGGGAACATTCAGTACTTC.

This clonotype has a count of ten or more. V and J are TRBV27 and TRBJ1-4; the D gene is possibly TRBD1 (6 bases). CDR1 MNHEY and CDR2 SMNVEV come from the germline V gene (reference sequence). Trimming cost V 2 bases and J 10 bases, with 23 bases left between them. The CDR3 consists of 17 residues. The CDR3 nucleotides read TGTGCCAGCAGTTTAATTTCGACAGGCGGGGGGCAGGGAAAACTGTTTTTT. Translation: CASSLISTGGGQGKLFF. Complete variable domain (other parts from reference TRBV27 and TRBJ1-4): EAQVTQNPRYLITVTGKKLTVTCSQNMNHEYMSWYRQDPGLGLRQIYYSMNVEVTDKGDVPEGYKVSRKEKRNFPLILESPSPNQTSLYFCASSLISTGGGQGKLFFGSGTQLSVL.

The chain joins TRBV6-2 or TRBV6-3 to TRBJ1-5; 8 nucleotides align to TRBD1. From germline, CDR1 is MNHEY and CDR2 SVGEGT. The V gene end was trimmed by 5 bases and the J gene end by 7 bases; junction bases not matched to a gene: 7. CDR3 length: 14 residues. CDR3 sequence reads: CASSNGQGVQPQHF. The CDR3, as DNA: TGTGCCAGCAGTAACGGACAGGGCGTACAGCCCCAGCATTTT.

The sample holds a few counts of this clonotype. CDR3 protein: CASPSTGGTGNTIYF. DNA for the CDR3: TGTGCCAGCCCCTCGACAGGGGGAACTGGAAACACCATATATTTT. The genes are TRBV21-1 and TRBJ1-3; the table's D call TRBD1 went unverified against the DNA. TRBV21-1 corresponds to a pseudogene. The CDR3 runs to 15 residues.

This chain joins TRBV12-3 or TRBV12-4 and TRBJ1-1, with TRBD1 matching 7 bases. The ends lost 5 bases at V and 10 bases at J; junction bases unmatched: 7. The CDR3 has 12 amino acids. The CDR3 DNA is TGTGCCAGCAGTGCCCAACAGGGGAGAGCTTTCTTT. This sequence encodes CASSAQQGRAFF.

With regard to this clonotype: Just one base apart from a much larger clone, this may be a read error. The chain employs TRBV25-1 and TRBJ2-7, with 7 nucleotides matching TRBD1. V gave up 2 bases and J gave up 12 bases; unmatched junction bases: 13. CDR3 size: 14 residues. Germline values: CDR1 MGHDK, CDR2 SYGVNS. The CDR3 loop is CASSEAGTVNRLYF. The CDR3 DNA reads TGTGCCAGCAGTGAAGCTGGGACAGTTAACAGGCTGTACTTC.

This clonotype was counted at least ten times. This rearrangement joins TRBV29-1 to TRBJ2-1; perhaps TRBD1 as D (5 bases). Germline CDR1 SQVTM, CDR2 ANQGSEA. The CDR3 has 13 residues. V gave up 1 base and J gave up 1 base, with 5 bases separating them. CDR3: CSVEGQSYNEQFF. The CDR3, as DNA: TGCAGCGTTGAAGGACAGTCCTACAATGAGCAGTTCTTC.

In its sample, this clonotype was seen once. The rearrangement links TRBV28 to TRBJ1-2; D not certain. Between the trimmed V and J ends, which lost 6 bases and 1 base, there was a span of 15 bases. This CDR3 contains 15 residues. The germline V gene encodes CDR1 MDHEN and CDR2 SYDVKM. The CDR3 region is CASRGRLGVNYGYTF. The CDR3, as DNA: TGTGCCAGCAGGGGTCGATTAGGCGTTAACTATGGCTACACCTTC.

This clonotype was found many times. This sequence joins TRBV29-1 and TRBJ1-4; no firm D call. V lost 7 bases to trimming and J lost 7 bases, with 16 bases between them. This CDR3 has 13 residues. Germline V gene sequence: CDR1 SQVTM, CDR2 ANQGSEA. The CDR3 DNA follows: TGCAGCGCTGCTGGCCAAGGTGGTGAAAAACTGTTTTTT. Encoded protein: CSAAGQGGEKLFF.

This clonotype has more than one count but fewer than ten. CDR3 coding DNA: TGTGCCAGCAGCTTATTTGGGACGGGGTCTAGCACAGATACGCAGTATTTT. Amino acids: CASSLFGTGSSTDTQYF. The gene calls are TRBV7-3 and TRBJ2-3; D may correspond to TRBD1 or TRBD2 (5 bases each). Trimming took 2 bases from V and 0 from J, leaving 15 bases between them. Germline CDR1 reads SGHTA; CDR2 reads FQGTGA. The CDR3 has 17 residues.

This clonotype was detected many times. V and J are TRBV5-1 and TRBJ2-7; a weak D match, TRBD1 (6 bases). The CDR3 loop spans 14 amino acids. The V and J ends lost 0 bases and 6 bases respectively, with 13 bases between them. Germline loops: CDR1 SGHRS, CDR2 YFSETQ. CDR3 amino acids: CASSLETGLGEQYF. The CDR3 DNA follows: TGCGCCAGCAGCTTGGAGACAGGTTTGGGCGAGCAGTACTTC. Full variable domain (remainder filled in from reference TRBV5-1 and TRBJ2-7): KAGVTQTPRYLIKTRGQQVTLSCSPISGHRSVSWYQQTPGQGLQFLFEYFSETQRNKGNFPGRFSGRQFSNSRSEMNVSTLELGDSALYLCASSLETGLGEQYFGPGTRLTVT.

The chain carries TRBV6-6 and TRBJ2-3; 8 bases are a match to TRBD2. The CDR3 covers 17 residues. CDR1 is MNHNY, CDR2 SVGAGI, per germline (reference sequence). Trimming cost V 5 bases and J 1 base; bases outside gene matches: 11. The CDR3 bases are TGTGCCAGCAGTGGCACAGGGACTAGTGAGGGCACAGATACGCAGTATTTT. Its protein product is CASSGTGTSEGTDTQYF.

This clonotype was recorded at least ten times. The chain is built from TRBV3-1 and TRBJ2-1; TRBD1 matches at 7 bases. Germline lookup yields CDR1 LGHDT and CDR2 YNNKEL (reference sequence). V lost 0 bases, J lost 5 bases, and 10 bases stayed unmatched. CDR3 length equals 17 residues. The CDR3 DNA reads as TGTGCCAGCAGCCAAGATCGGGCCCGGACAGGTAACAATGAGCAGTTCTTC. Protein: CASSQDRARTGNNEQFF.